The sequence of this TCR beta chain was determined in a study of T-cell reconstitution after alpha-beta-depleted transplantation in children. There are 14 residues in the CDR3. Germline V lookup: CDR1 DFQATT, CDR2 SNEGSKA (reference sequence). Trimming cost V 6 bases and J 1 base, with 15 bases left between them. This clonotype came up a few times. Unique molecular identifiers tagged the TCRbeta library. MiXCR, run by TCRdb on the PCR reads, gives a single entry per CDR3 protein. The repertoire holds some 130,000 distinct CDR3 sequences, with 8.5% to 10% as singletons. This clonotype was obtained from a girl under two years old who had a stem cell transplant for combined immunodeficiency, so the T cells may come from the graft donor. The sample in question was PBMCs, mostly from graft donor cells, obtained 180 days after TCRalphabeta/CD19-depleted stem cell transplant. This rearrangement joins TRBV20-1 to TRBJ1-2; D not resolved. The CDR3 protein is CSATPRRDNYGYTF. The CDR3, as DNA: TGCAGTGCCACACCGCGACGGGATAACTATGGCTACACCTTC.